The clone carrying this T cell receptor (beta chain) was detected a few times. Its target is unknown. Time point defined: healthy volunteer bleed at 6 weeks. The starting material, unfractionated whole blood, was used for total RNA extraction. It was the library that attached unique molecular identifiers to individual cDNA molecules. Authors' data handling: Samples held a median of approximately 96,000 TCRs, range about 23,224–690,600. TCRdb itself ran the RACE reads through MiXCR, one entry per CDR3 protein. These V and J calls are TCRdb output, not the study's own analysis. The sample has more than 60,000 distinct CDR3 sequences, 8.6% seen once. This specimen comes from a study of human T cells and chemical hapten exposure. Study context: Per-sample TCR yield variability stemmed mainly from small pooled library volume differences. Study-level points and caveats: TCRs whose frequency exceeded 1 in 1000 remained the same following DPC sensitization.

The CDR3 spans 17 residues. Deletions cut 0 bases from V and 0 bases from J, with 9 bases between. Germline V gene lookup returns CDR1 LNHNV and CDR2 YYDKDF (reference sequence). The chain employs TRBV15 and TRBJ1-6, with no clear D. Specimen: whole blood. The receptor comes from a male donor in good health. Some clones in this sample may be carry-over from other donors' samples. The CDR3 is CATSRDPASSYNSPLHF. The CDR3 DNA sequence: TGTGCCACCAGCAGAGATCCGGCGAGCTCCTATAATTCACCCCTCCACTTT.